The next 27 T cell receptor beta chains were all read from a single sample in a study of T-cell reconstitution after alpha-beta-depleted transplantation in children. The library targeted TCRbeta and was prepared with unique molecular identifiers. Each CDR3 protein gets one entry after TCRdb re-called the PCR reads with MiXCR. The sample lists around 530,000 distinct CDR3 sequences, 30% to 35% occurring once. Source: PBMCs from the stem cell graft donor, taken from the stem cell graft. These receptors were taken from a human donor who donated a stem cell graft to a child with aplastic anemia.

V gene TRBV20-1 combines with J gene TRBJ1-3; 8 bases are shared with TRBD1. This CDR3 has 15 residues. The junction had 9 bases not matched to a gene; V was cut back by 8 bases and J by 0 bases. The germline V gene encodes CDR1 DFQATT and CDR2 SNEGSKA (reference sequence). The CDR3 sequence is CSSGQAPASGNTIYF. The CDR3 bases are TGCAGTTCGGGACAGGCTCCGGCCTCTGGAAACACCATATATTTT.

This clonotype was picked up a small number of times. The chain couples TRBV5-1 to TRBJ1-1, with 8 positions matching TRBD1. CDR1 and CDR2 from the germline V gene are SGHRS and YFSETQ. This CDR3 has 14 residues. V lost 4 bases to trimming and J lost 2 bases; unmatched junction nucleotides: 4. CDR3 coding DNA: TGCGCCAGCAGCGAACAGGGGGGCAACACTGAAGCTTTCTTT. It yields the protein CASSEQGGNTEAFF.

The chain has TRBV5-6 and TRBJ1-1; the D is unclear. Trimming took off 0 bases at V and 4 bases at J, with 19 bases between the two ends. The CDR3 has 17 residues. Per the germline V gene, CDR1 is SGHDT and CDR2 is YYEEEE. CDR3 DNA sequence: TGTGCCAGCAGCTTGGATACGGGGATCCGACGGCCCACTGAAGCTTTCTTT. It yields the protein CASSLDTGIRRPTEAFF.

The chain couples TRBV4-2 to TRBJ2-5; D might be TRBD1 (5 bases). The germline V gene encodes CDR1 LGHNA and CDR2 YNFKEQ. This CDR3 region has 14 residues. Between the trimmed V and J ends, which lost 1 base and 2 bases, there was a span of 8 bases. The CDR3 nucleotides are TGTGCCAGCAGCCAAGTTGGACAACAAGAGACCCAGTACTTC. It yields the protein CASSQVGQQETQYF.

In its sample, this clonotype was seen a few times. The chain combines TRBV7-9 with TRBJ2-1; 11 nucleotides line up with TRBD2. The CDR3 is 17 residues long. Germline V gives CDR1 SEHNR, CDR2 FQNEAQ (reference sequence). Trimming took 5 bases from V and 0 from J; bases not matched to a gene: 6. Here the CDR3 reads CASSPTSGASSYNEQFF. CDR3 DNA sequence: TGTGCCAGCAGCCCGACTAGCGGGGCCAGCTCCTACAATGAGCAGTTCTTC.

This clonotype was seen more than once but under ten times. J is TRBJ2-7 and V is TRBV20-1, with 9 bases identical to TRBD1. V lost 3 bases, J lost 1 base, and 7 bases stayed unmatched. The CDR3 covers 15 residues. The germline CDR1 and CDR2 sequences are DFQATT and SNEGSKA (reference sequence). The CDR3 bases are TGCAGTGCTAGCCACTTGACAGGGGGGTCCTACGAGCAGTACTTC. This gives the protein CSASHLTGGSYEQYF.

This clonotype came up a few times. The chain links TRBV29-1 to TRBJ1-1; 11 nucleotides line up with TRBD1. CDR1 and CDR2 from the germline V gene are SQVTM and ANQGSEA. CDR3 length equals 14 residues. Unmatched junction bases numbered 4, after V lost 7 bases and J lost 0 bases. As DNA, the CDR3 is TGCAGCGCCGGGACAGGGGGGATGAACACTGAAGCTTTCTTT. It encodes CSAGTGGMNTEAFF.

The chain combines TRBV3-1 with TRBJ2-1, with a possible D match to TRBD1 (7 bases). The ends were cut back, 3 bases at V and 8 bases at J, with 17 bases in the middle. CDR1 and CDR2 from the germline V gene are LGHDT and YNNKEL (reference sequence). CDR3 length: 15 residues. The CDR3: CASSHAGQQDDEQFF. CDR3 coding DNA: TGTGCCAGCAGCCACGCGGGACAGCAAGACGATGAGCAGTTCTTC.

The chain has TRBV4-3 and TRBJ2-1; no definite D call. Germline loops: CDR1 LGHNA, CDR2 YSLEER. The ends were cut back, 3 bases at V and 0 bases at J, with 9 bases in the middle. The CDR3 runs to 15 residues. The chain's CDR3 is CASSQYRSSYNEQFF. In DNA form, the CDR3 reads TGCGCCAGCAGCCAGTACCGGAGCTCCTACAATGAGCAGTTCTTC.

This clonotype was counted only a few times. The rearrangement joins TRBV11-1 to TRBJ1-1, with TRBD1 identical over 8 bases. The germline V gene has CDR1 SGHAT and CDR2 FQDESV (reference sequence). The CDR3 has 16 amino acids. After removal of 5 bases from V and 4 bases from J, the junction contained 12 bases not matched to a gene. The CDR3: CASSPDRGEGGTEAFF. Here the CDR3 DNA reads TGTGCCAGCAGCCCTGACAGGGGCGAGGGCGGCACTGAAGCTTTCTTT. Full variable domain (outside the CDR3, taken from reference TRBV11-1 and TRBJ1-1): EAEVAQSPRYKITEKSQAVAFWCDPISGHATLYWYRQILGQGPELLVQFQDESVVDDSQLPKDRFSAERLKGVDSTLKIQPAELGDSAMYLCASSPDRGEGGTEAFFGQGTRLTVV.

The sample holds a few counts of this clonotype. The V call is TRBV20-1, the J call TRBJ2-3; D gene ambiguous. Trimming stripped 6 bases from V and 3 bases from J, with 16 bases between. Germline V gene lookup returns CDR1 DFQATT and CDR2 SNEGSKA (reference sequence). CDR3 length: 14 residues. This chain's CDR3 is CSARTSGATDTQYF. The CDR3 DNA follows: TGCAGTGCCAGGACGTCAGGAGCGACAGATACGCAGTATTTT.

The V call is TRBV29-1, the J call TRBJ2-5, with 8 bases lining up with TRBD1. Germline-derived CDR1 and CDR2 are SQVTM and ANQGSEA. CDR3 size: 14 residues. V lost 6 bases to trimming and J lost 5 bases; unmatched junction nucleotides: 11. CDR3 in DNA: TGCAGCGTCCGAGGACAGGGTGCGGGGGAGACCCAGTACTTC. Protein sequence: CSVRGQGAGETQYF.

In nucleotides, the CDR3 is TGTGCCAGCTCACCAACGGCAGGGGAAGGGCAGCCCCAGCATTTT. It translates to CASSPTAGEGQPQHF. The chain uses TRBV18 and TRBJ1-5, with D maybe TRBD1 (6 bases). The CDR3 contains 15 residues. Looked up from germline, CDR1 is KGHSH and CDR2 is LQKENI. The germline V and J ends were trimmed by 2 bases and 7 bases, with 15 bases remaining between them.

The genes are TRBV20-1 and TRBJ1-1, with D uncertain. This CDR3 has 16 residues. Per the germline V gene, CDR1 is DFQATT and CDR2 is SNEGSKA (reference sequence). The V gene lost 4 bases and the J gene lost 2 bases, with 20 bases spanning the gap. The CDR3 region is CSAKVFGGQRNTEAFF. CDR3 coding DNA: TGCAGTGCTAAGGTCTTCGGAGGTCAGAGAAACACTGAAGCTTTCTTT.

This clonotype was recorded a few times. V and J are TRBV5-4 and TRBJ2-3; D call uncertain. Germline loops: CDR1 SGHNT, CDR2 YYREEE (reference sequence). This CDR3 is 15 amino acids long. The V and J ends lost 4 bases and 0 bases respectively, with 12 bases between them. In DNA, the CDR3 is TGTGCCAGCAGCCGCCCCGACCCTAGCACAGATACGCAGTATTTT. This codes for CASSRPDPSTDTQYF.

The genes are TRBV7-2 and TRBJ1-5, with 7 bases lining up with TRBD1. The CDR3 is 14 residues long. Germline-derived CDR1 and CDR2 are SGHTA and FQGNSA. V trimming: 5 bases; J trimming: 7 bases; junction bases outside the gene matches: 8. This chain's CDR3 is CASSVRQGSQPQHF. The DNA for the CDR3 is TGTGCCAGCAGCGTACGACAGGGTTCGCAGCCCCAGCATTTT.

This clonotype was detected a few times. The chain combines TRBV20-1 with TRBJ1-1; TRBD1 might be the D (6 bases). The germline V and J ends were trimmed by 0 bases and 1 base, with 6 bases remaining between them. Germline lookup yields CDR1 DFQATT and CDR2 SNEGSKA (reference sequence). The CDR3 is made up of 13 amino acids. CDR3 DNA: TGCAGTGCTAGAGAACAGGGGAACACTGAAGCTTTCTTT. It yields the protein CSAREQGNTEAFF.

The V and J genes are TRBV20-1 and TRBJ2-5; D ambiguous. There are 14 residues in the CDR3. Germline loops: CDR1 DFQATT, CDR2 SNEGSKA (reference sequence). V was cut by 5 bases and J by 1 base, with 14 bases left in between. The CDR3 region is CSAPPKRSQETQYF. The CDR3, as DNA: TGCAGTGCTCCCCCGAAGAGGTCCCAAGAGACCCAGTACTTC.

The chain couples TRBV9 to TRBJ1-6; 8 positions match TRBD1. V lost 4 bases, J lost 7 bases, and 13 bases stayed unmatched. This CDR3 region has 17 residues. Per the germline V gene, CDR1 is SGDLS and CDR2 is YYNGEE. The CDR3 reads CASSPGQGLSRNSPLHF. CDR3 sequence (DNA): TGTGCCAGCAGCCCAGGACAGGGCCTTTCTCGAAATTCACCCCTCCACTTT.

The gene calls are TRBV5-1 and TRBJ2-1, with 7 bases lining up with TRBD1. V was clipped by 7 bases and J by 7 bases; unmatched bases: 11. This CDR3 spans 14 amino acids. The germline CDR1 and CDR2 sequences are SGHRS and YFSETQ. The CDR3 DNA follows: TGCGCCAGCTCCGGTACGCGCAGGGGGAATGAGCAGTTCTTC. Protein product: CASSGTRRGNEQFF.

The genes are TRBV4-3 and TRBJ2-2; 8 bases map to TRBD1. Trimming removed 0 bases from V and 6 bases from J; junction bases left unmatched: 3. CDR1 and CDR2 (germline): LGHNA, YSLEER. The CDR3 runs to 15 residues. CDR3 loop: CASSQDLQGAGELFF. The CDR3 DNA is TGCGCCAGCAGCCAAGACCTACAGGGGGCCGGGGAGCTGTTTTTT.

This clonotype was detected once. The chain uses TRBV5-3 and TRBJ2-2; D unclear. TRBV5-3 counts as an open reading frame of uncertain function. Between the trimmed V and J ends, which lost 3 bases and 0 bases, there was a span of 12 bases. The CDR3 runs 16 residues. The CDR3 DNA is TGTGCCAGAAGCTCCTCTGGCGGCACGAACACCGGGGAGCTGTTTTTT. Translated: CARSSSGGTNTGELFF.

The rearrangement joins TRBV7-2 to TRBJ1-2, with 8 bases fitting TRBD1. The CDR3 loop spans 16 amino acids. V lost 4 bases, J lost 2 bases, and 9 bases stayed unmatched. Looked up from germline, CDR1 is SGHTA and CDR2 is FQGNSA. For the CDR3, the DNA is TGTGCCAGCAGCTCTAGGGGCAGACAGGGGAACTATGGCTACACCTTC. Its translation: CASSSRGRQGNYGYTF.

The CDR3 protein is CASSSWDRAGYTF. CDR3 coding DNA: TGTGCCAGCAGCTCTTGGGACAGGGCTGGCTACACCTTC. The chain couples TRBV7-9 to TRBJ1-2; TRBD1 aligns across 9 bases. Germline CDR1 SEHNR, CDR2 FQNEAQ (reference sequence). Trimming removed 4 bases from V and 7 bases from J; junction bases left unmatched: 4. This CDR3 region has 13 residues.

This clonotype was counted only a few times. The J gene is TRBJ2-3, the V gene TRBV23-1; TRBD2 matches 8 bases. TRBV23-1 is labeled an ORF, and its function is uncertain. There are 19 residues in the CDR3. The V and J ends lost 2 bases and 0 bases, in that order; junction bases with no gene match: 13. Here the CDR3 reads CASSQPVAIAGRSTDTQYF. The CDR3 region has the DNA TGCGCCAGCAGTCAACCCGTCGCGATAGCGGGAAGGAGCACAGATACGCAGTATTTT.

This clonotype has a handful of counts. The chain is built from TRBV10-1 and TRBJ2-1, with D perhaps matching TRBD2 (6 bases). Germline V CDR1 and CDR2: WNHNN, SYGVQD (reference sequence). The CDR3 sequence is 17 residues long. Trimming left V 2 bases short and J 9 bases short, with 23 bases between. CDR3 sequence reads: CASSERIAARKVGEQFF. Written as DNA, the CDR3 is TGCGCCAGCAGTGAGAGGATAGCGGCCAGGAAGGTCGGTGAGCAGTTCTTC.

CDR3 sequence (DNA): TGCAGTGCTAGAGGAACTAGTCCCGTACATTACAATGAGCAGTTCTTC. Translating it yields CSARGTSPVHYNEQFF. The chain uses TRBV20-1 and TRBJ2-1; a weak D match, TRBD2 (5 bases). Germline CDR1 is DFQATT and CDR2 is SNEGSKA (reference sequence). The CDR3 totals 16 residues. The ends were cut back, 1 base at V and 4 bases at J, with 17 bases in the middle.